Listed below are T cell receptor beta chains from one sample, sequenced in a study of T cell responses to AZD1222 COVID-19 vaccine. Sequenced by immunoSEQ multiplex PCR; TCRdb stores in-frame clones only, minus some. The sample has under 75,000 clones, about 88% seen once; the top ten hold around a sixth. This material consisted of peripheral blood, taken on day 0 of AZD1222 vaccination. The source of these receptors is an adult in good health. The CDR3 runs from the conserved cysteine through the conserved F or W. The order of the fields is J gene, clone size, D gene, V gene, CDR3 protein, CDR3 DNA. The D gene is left open where the match is weak. Part of the rows lack a size; the others show once, few, many or a class for expanded clones.

j_gene: TRBJ1-6; abundance: .; d_gene: .; v_gene: TRBV6-5; CDR3aa: CASSLGTAASPLHF; CDR3nt: TGTGCCAGCAGTTTGGGGACGGCCGCCTCACCCCTCCACTTT
j_gene: TRBJ2-5; abundance: .; d_gene: .; v_gene: TRBV28; CDR3aa: CASSLGGTFQETQYF; CDR3nt: TGTGCCAGCAGTTTAGGCGGGACCTTCCAAGAGACCCAGTACTTC
j_gene: TRBJ1-6; abundance: .; d_gene: TRBD1; v_gene: TRBV25-1; CDR3aa: CASSAPTGWNSPLHF; CDR3nt: TGTGCCAGCAGTGCCCCGACAGGGTGGAATTCACCCCTCCACTTT
j_gene: TRBJ1-1; abundance: .; d_gene: .; v_gene: TRBV5-4; CDR3aa: CASSLGGRTEAFF; CDR3nt: TGTGCCAGCAGCTTGGGGGGGCGAACTGAAGCTTTCTTT
j_gene: TRBJ2-3; abundance: .; d_gene: .; v_gene: TRBV5-1; CDR3aa: CASSLGGGGAGTDTQYF; CDR3nt: TGCGCCAGCAGCTTGGGGGGCGGGGGCGCCGGCACAGATACGCAGTATTTT
j_gene: TRBJ2-2; abundance: .; d_gene: TRBD2; v_gene: TRBV7-8; CDR3aa: CASSPRTSALPGELFF; CDR3nt: TGTGCCAGCAGCCCTAGGACTAGCGCTCTGCCCGGGGAGCTGTTTTTT
j_gene: TRBJ2-7; abundance: .; d_gene: .; v_gene: TRBV9; CDR3aa: CASTLLSGPSYEQYF; CDR3nt: TGTGCCAGCACCCTCCTATCCGGTCCTTCCTACGAGCAGTACTTC
j_gene: TRBJ1-1; abundance: .; d_gene: TRBD1; v_gene: TRBV9; CDR3aa: CASSVDRGRETFF; CDR3nt: TGTGCCAGCAGCGTAGACAGGGGGCGGGAGACTTTCTTT
j_gene: TRBJ1-5; abundance: once; d_gene: .; v_gene: TRBV4-1; CDR3aa: CASSQIGDSNQPQHF; CDR3nt: TGCGCCAGCAGCCAGATCGGGGACAGCAATCAGCCCCAGCATTTT
j_gene: TRBJ1-4; abundance: .; d_gene: .; v_gene: TRBV5-5; CDR3aa: CASSFGWSDEKLFF; CDR3nt: TGTGCCAGCAGCTTTGGGTGGTCGGATGAAAAACTGTTTTTT
j_gene: TRBJ2-7; abundance: .; d_gene: TRBD2; v_gene: TRBV27; CDR3aa: CASWGAGGSHEQYF; CDR3nt: TGTGCCAGCTGGGGGGCGGGAGGGTCCCACGAGCAGTACTTC
j_gene: TRBJ1-1; abundance: .; d_gene: TRBD1; v_gene: TRBV12-3/TRBV12-4; CDR3aa: CASSQGQGGEAFF; CDR3nt: TGTGCCAGCAGTCAGGGACAGGGAGGTGAAGCTTTCTTT
j_gene: TRBJ1-5; abundance: .; d_gene: .; v_gene: TRBV2; CDR3aa: CASRIGQIQPQHF; CDR3nt: TGTGCCAGCAGGATAGGACAGATACAGCCCCAGCATTTT
j_gene: TRBJ2-1; abundance: .; d_gene: .; v_gene: TRBV19; CDR3aa: CASSTGTLDFYNEQFF; CDR3nt: TGTGCCAGTAGTACCGGGACTCTGGACTTCTACAATGAGCAGTTCTTC
j_gene: TRBJ1-1; abundance: .; d_gene: TRBD1; v_gene: TRBV9; CDR3aa: CASSPEGGWTEAFF; CDR3nt: TGTGCCAGCAGCCCCGAAGGGGGCTGGACTGAAGCTTTCTTT
j_gene: TRBJ2-2; abundance: few; d_gene: .; v_gene: TRBV27; CDR3aa: CASSLYHPGASTGELFF; CDR3nt: TGTGCCAGCAGTTTATATCACCCCGGGGCGAGCACCGGGGAGCTGTTTTTT
j_gene: TRBJ2-1; abundance: .; d_gene: TRBD2; v_gene: TRBV5-1; CDR3aa: CASSPGTSIGEQFF; CDR3nt: TGCGCCAGCAGCCCAGGGACTAGTATCGGTGAGCAGTTCTTC